The 8 T cell receptor beta chains presented below share a single source sample, sequenced in a study of blood T cell repertoires in COVID-19. Profiled with immunoSEQ multiplex PCR; TCRdb holds only in-frame clones, not every one. Among a few hundred thousand clones listed, approximately 77% were seen once. Sequenced: peripheral blood. The receptors were sampled from a woman between 18 and 29 years old with acute or convalescent COVID-19.

The CDR3 reads CASSQAGGGTDTQYF. The CDR3 DNA sequence: TGTGCCAGCAGCCAGGCGGGAGGAGGTACAGATACGCAGTATTTT. V usage is TRBV3-1 (or the pseudogene TRBV3-2) and J usage is TRBJ2-3, with TRBD2 matching 8 bases. The CDR3 length is 15 residues. Germline loops: CDR1 LGHDT, CDR2 YNNKEL (reference sequence). Trimming took 3 bases from V and 3 from J; bases not matched to a gene: 5.

This clone appeared a single time. This sequence joins TRBV19 and TRBJ2-3; 8 nucleotides align to TRBD2. The V segment lost 2 bases and the J segment 0 bases; nucleotides outside the gene matches: 4. Germline V gene sequence: CDR1 LNHDA, CDR2 SQIVND (reference sequence). CDR3 size: 16 residues. CDR3 in amino acids: CASSIRPSGSTDTQYF. The DNA for the CDR3 is TGTGCCAGTAGTATAAGGCCTAGCGGGAGCACAGATACGCAGTATTTT.

The CDR3 region has the DNA TGTGCCAGCAGTTTAATCTCCTACGAGCAGTACTTC. It specifies CASSLISYEQYF. The chain is built from TRBV6-2 or TRBV6-3 and TRBJ2-7; D remains ambiguous. CDR3 length equals 12 residues. The germline V gene has CDR1 MNHEY and CDR2 SVGEGT. Between the trimmed V and J ends, which lost 4 bases and 0 bases, there was a span of 4 bases.

The CDR3 DNA reads TGTGCCAGCAGCCCCAGCTTACTATATAATTCACCCCTCCACTTT. Protein: CASSPSLLYNSPLHF. The J gene is TRBJ1-6, the V gene TRBV28; D is uncertain. The CDR3 extends over 15 amino acids. CDR1 and CDR2 from the germline V gene are MDHEN and SYDVKM. V was trimmed by 6 bases and J by 4 bases, leaving 13 bases between them.

The V gene is TRBV6-5, the J gene TRBJ2-1, with a tentative D call TRBD2 (5 bases). Trimming shortened V by 6 bases and J by 6 bases, and 9 bases separated the two germline ends. CDR1 and CDR2 from the germline V gene are MNHEY and SVGAGI. The CDR3 runs to 12 residues. DNA for the CDR3: TGTGCCAGCAGCGCCGGGATCAATGAGCAGTTCTTC. It codes for CASSAGINEQFF.

The sample holds one count of this clone. V usage is TRBV19 and J usage is TRBJ2-7; TRBD2 agrees at 7 bases. CDR3 length equals 14 residues. Germline V gene data show CDR1 as LNHDA and CDR2 as SQIVND (reference sequence). Losses at the gene ends were 2 bases for V and 4 bases for J; bases not matched to a gene: 5. The CDR3 sequence is CASSINVGGYEQYF. CDR3 coding DNA: TGTGCCAGTAGTATAAACGTGGGGGGGTACGAGCAGTACTTC.

V is TRBV7-8 and J is TRBJ2-7; 9 bases align to TRBD2. The CDR3 has 15 amino acids. The germline V gene has CDR1 SGHVS and CDR2 FQNEAQ. Germline trimming cut 1 base from V and 6 bases from J; bases unmatched to any gene: 7. The CDR3 region is CASSLVGAGGSEQYF. DNA of the CDR3: TGTGCCAGCAGCTTAGTAGGAGCGGGAGGTAGCGAGCAGTACTTC. Full variable domain (outside the CDR3, taken from reference TRBV7-8 and TRBJ2-7): GAGVSQSPRYKVAKRGQDVALRCDPISGHVSLFWYQQALGQGPEFLTYFQNEAQLDKSGLPSDRFFAERPEGSVSTLKIQRTQQEDSAVYLCASSLVGAGGSEQYFGPGTRLTVT.

Only one count was recorded for this clone. The chain employs TRBV27 and TRBJ1-5; 9 nucleotides match TRBD1. Germline values: CDR1 MNHEY, CDR2 SMNVEV (reference sequence). V shed 2 bases, J shed 9 bases, and the junction held 5 bases outside the gene matches. CDR3 size: 14 residues. CDR3 amino acids: CASSLGQGSRPQHF. The CDR3 coding sequence is TGTGCCAGCAGTTTAGGACAGGGGAGTCGGCCCCAGCATTTT.